This TCR beta chain was captured in a study of cytomegalovirus exposure and HLA in healthy donors. Researchers ran the PCR with 60 Vbeta and 13 Jbeta primers. The protocol was immunoSEQ multiplex PCR, while the TCRdb copy is restricted to in-frame clones and leaves out a portion. The sample has about 160,000 clones, approximately 80% seen once. Trimming took 5 bases from V and 7 from J; bases not matched to a gene: 7. There are 15 residues in the CDR3. Germline V lookup: CDR1 SGHTA, CDR2 FQGNSA. The chain carries TRBV7-2 and TRBJ1-6; 8 bases are a match to TRBD1. This TCR was recovered from a man between 25 and 39 years old in good health and CMV-seronegative. The material sequenced was PBMCs. The CDR3 spells CASSPTGVANSPLHF. The DNA of the CDR3 is TGTGCCAGCAGCCCGACAGGGGTAGCGAATTCACCCCTCCACTTT. The full variable domain, with the rest looked up from reference TRBV7-2 and TRBJ1-6, is GAGVSQSPSNKVTEKGKDVELRCDPISGHTALYWYRQSLGQGLEFLIYFQGNSAPDKSGLPSDRFSAERTGGSVSTLTIQRTQQEDSAVYLCASSPTGVANSPLHFGNGTRLTVT.